The next 11 T cell receptor beta chains were all read from a single sample in a study of CD8 T cells in ankylosing spondylitis. Antigen specificity for these receptors is unknown. Study results and limitations: Apparently characteristic of ankylosing spondylitis blood was a TCR beta motif (fewer than ten highly homologous variants).

TCRdb re-called the 5' RACE reads through MiXCR, storing one row per CDR3 protein. The table lists 650,000 to 800,000 distinct CDR3 sequences, 15% to 20% of them singletons. The material sequenced was blood, either unsorted or a sorted T cell fraction (not recorded which). The source of these receptors is a male donor with ankylosing spondylitis.

This clonotype appeared a few times. The rearrangement joins TRBV12-3 or TRBV12-4 to TRBJ1-2; 7 nucleotides agree with TRBD1. There are 16 residues in the CDR3. Trimming cost V 3 bases and J 4 bases; bases outside gene matches: 11. For the CDR3, the DNA is TGTGCCAGCAGTTTCCTTAAGGGGGGACAGCCCTATGGCTACACCTTC. This encodes CASSFLKGGQPYGYTF.

In its sample, this clonotype was seen a few times. CDR3 in amino acids: CASSRLYEQYF. The CDR3 bases are TGTGCCAGCAGCCGCCTGTACGAGCAGTACTTC. V usage is TRBV3-1 and J usage is TRBJ2-7; D is unclear. The germline V gene has CDR1 LGHDT and CDR2 YNNKEL (reference sequence). There are 11 residues in the CDR3. V lost 4 bases, J lost 4 bases, and 5 bases lay in between.

The rearrangement links TRBV4-3 to TRBJ1-4, with 7 bases identical to TRBD1. V dropped 4 bases and J dropped 7; count of bases not matched to a gene: 12. In germline, CDR1 is LGHNA, CDR2 YSLEER. The CDR3 has 16 residues. In DNA, the CDR3 is TGCGCCAGCAGCCCCGTACAAATGACAGGGTTTGAAAAACTGTTTTTT. Protein product: CASSPVQMTGFEKLFF.

In this sample, this clonotype turned up a few times. V is TRBV18 and J is TRBJ2-5; TRBD1 agrees at 7 bases. This CDR3 region has 14 residues. The germline CDR1 and CDR2 sequences are KGHSH and LQKENI. The trim removed 3 bases at V and 5 bases at J, leaving 6 bases unmatched. CDR3 DNA sequence: TGTGCCAGCTCACCGAAGACAGGGAAGGAGACCCAGTACTTC. Encoded protein: CASSPKTGKETQYF.

This clonotype turned up a few times. The chain recombines TRBV11-2 with TRBJ2-1, with TRBD2 matching 15 bases. CDR1 SGHAT and CDR2 FQNNGV come from the germline V gene. CDR3 length: 19 amino acids. Losses at the gene ends were 5 bases for V and 9 bases for J; bases not matched to a gene: 17. CDR3 loop: CASSPQQLGLAGGPIEQFF. DNA of the CDR3: TGTGCCAGCAGCCCCCAACAACTTGGACTAGCGGGAGGGCCGATTGAGCAGTTCTTC.

This clonotype turned up a few times. The chain combines TRBV29-1 with TRBJ2-3; 10 nucleotides match TRBD2. V shed 5 bases, J shed 3 bases, and the junction held 8 bases outside the gene matches. The germline V gene has CDR1 SQVTM and CDR2 ANQGSEA. CDR3 size: 15 residues. The CDR3 nucleotides read TGCAGCGTTATTAAGCGGGGGGGAGGGACAGATACGCAGTATTTT. It specifies CSVIKRGGGTDTQYF.

The V and J genes are TRBV3-1 and TRBJ1-2; D is unresolved. Trimming stripped 0 bases from V and 6 bases from J, with 8 bases between. CDR1 and CDR2 (germline): LGHDT, YNNKEL (reference sequence). The CDR3 has 13 amino acids. The CDR3 loop reads CASSQDQWDGYTF. The DNA for the CDR3 is TGTGCCAGCAGCCAAGATCAGTGGGATGGCTACACCTTC.

This chain joins TRBV28 and TRBJ2-7, with D possibly called TRBD1 or TRBD2 (5 bases each). CDR1 and CDR2 from the germline V gene are MDHEN and SYDVKM. The length of the CDR3 is 14 residues. Trimming pared 7 bases from V and 6 bases from J, leaving 19 bases between. The CDR3 sequence: CASKLGTGVSEQYF. The CDR3 nucleotides read TGTGCCAGCAAATTAGGGACCGGGGTCAGCGAGCAGTACTTC. Drawing the rest from reference TRBV28 and TRBJ2-7, the complete variable domain is DVKVTQSSRYLVKRTGEKVFLECVQDMDHENMFWYRQDPGLGLRLIYFSYDVKMKEKGDIPEGYSVSREKKERFSLILESASTNQTSMYLCASKLGTGVSEQYFGPGTRLTVT.

This clonotype was recorded many times. The chain employs TRBV3-1 and TRBJ2-6, with D possibly TRBD1 on 5 matching bases. Trimming took 3 bases from V and 0 from J, leaving 12 bases between them. The CDR3 has 17 amino acids. The germline CDR1 and CDR2 sequences are LGHDT and YNNKEL (reference sequence). The CDR3 loop reads CASSQGMTDSGANVLTF. The CDR3 region has the DNA TGTGCCAGCAGCCAGGGAATGACAGACTCTGGGGCCAACGTCCTGACTTTC. Complete variable domain (other parts from reference TRBV3-1 and TRBJ2-6): DTAVSQTPKYLVTQMGNDKSIKCEQNLGHDTMYWYKQDSKKFLKIMFSYNNKELIINETVPNRFSPKSPDKAHLNLHINSLELGDSAVYFCASSQGMTDSGANVLTFGAGSRLTVL.

V gene TRBV12-3 or TRBV12-4 combines with J gene TRBJ1-5; D gene ambiguous. V was clipped by 7 bases and J by 0 bases, with 7 bases between them. The CDR3 extends over 13 amino acids. The CDR3 DNA sequence: TGTGCCAGCAATATATATAGCAATCAGCCCCAGCATTTT. Residues: CASNIYSNQPQHF.

The chain uses TRBV4-1 and TRBJ2-7; TRBD1 matches at 9 bases. The V gene's germline CDR1 is MGHRA and CDR2 YSYEKL. The junction had 4 bases not matched to a gene; V was cut back by 1 base and J by 3 bases. CDR3 size: 15 residues. CDR3 amino acids: CASSQAGQGLYEQYF. The CDR3 DNA sequence: TGCGCCAGCAGCCAAGCCGGACAGGGGCTCTACGAGCAGTACTTC.